One sample yielded the 24 T cell receptor beta chains listed below, sequenced in a study of T cell responses to AZD1222 COVID-19 vaccine. Here immunoSEQ multiplex PCR was the method, and the copy in TCRdb shows in-frame clones only, minus some. Among about 130,000 clones, around 94% were seen once, and the ten largest hold around 7%. Here the sequenced sample was peripheral blood, taken on day 0 of AZD1222 vaccination. These receptors all stem from an adult in good health.

The V gene is TRBV5-4, the J gene TRBJ1-1; D is perhaps TRBD1 (5 bases). Germline V lookup: CDR1 SGHNT, CDR2 YYREEE (reference sequence). V was shortened by 3 bases and J by 6 bases, with 15 bases between the two germline ends. The length of the CDR3 is 14 residues. The CDR3 sequence: CASSSRTSSAEAFF. The CDR3 region has the DNA TGTGCCAGCAGCTCCCGGACAAGCTCGGCTGAAGCTTTCTTT.

The chain recombines TRBV7-6 with TRBJ1-3; no reliable D call. This CDR3 spans 13 amino acids. From germline, CDR1 is SGHVS and CDR2 FNYEAQ. V dropped 2 bases and J dropped 1 base, with 3 bases sitting between them. The CDR3 DNA reads as TGTGCCAGCAGCTTATCGTCTGGAAACACCATATATTTT. Translation: CASSLSSGNTIYF.

The V call is TRBV28, the J call TRBJ1-6, with TRBD1 matching 10 bases. V dropped 3 bases and J dropped 15; count of bases not matched to a gene: 5. Germline V gene data show CDR1 as MDHEN and CDR2 as SYDVKM. CDR3 length: 13 amino acids. CDR3 region: CASSLQGQGVLHF. The DNA of the CDR3 is TGTGCCAGCAGTTTGCAAGGACAGGGGGTCCTCCACTTT.

This sequence joins TRBV6-2 or TRBV6-3 and TRBJ2-7; 7 nucleotides agree with TRBD1. Losses at the gene ends were 0 bases for V and 5 bases for J; bases not matched to a gene: 7. The CDR3 is 15 amino acids. Per the germline V gene, CDR1 is MNHEY and CDR2 is SVGEGT. CDR3 nucleotides: TGTGCCAGCAGTTACTCGTTACAGGGGAGCCACGAGCAGTACTTC. This gives the protein CASSYSLQGSHEQYF.

This chain uses TRBV28 with TRBJ2-7; TRBD2 matches 8 bases. V lost 2 bases, J lost 3 bases, and 6 bases stayed unmatched. The CDR3 totals 15 residues. Germline CDR1 is MDHEN and CDR2 is SYDVKM. CDR3 sequence reads: CASSLTTGGVYEQYF. Here the CDR3 DNA reads TGTGCCAGCAGTTTAACGACGGGAGGGGTCTACGAGCAGTACTTC. Complete variable domain (other parts from reference TRBV28 and TRBJ2-7): DVKVTQSSRYLVKRTGEKVFLECVQDMDHENMFWYRQDPGLGLRLIYFSYDVKMKEKGDIPEGYSVSREKKERFSLILESASTNQTSMYLCASSLTTGGVYEQYFGPGTRLTVT.

The V call is TRBV7-9, the J call TRBJ1-6, with 7 bases identical to TRBD1. Germline trimming cut 3 bases from V and 9 bases from J; bases unmatched to any gene: 14. This CDR3 is 17 amino acids long. Germline CDR1 reads SEHNR; CDR2 reads FQNEAQ (reference sequence). DNA for the CDR3: TGTGCCAGCAGCTTTAGAAAGGCAGAGACAGGGTTTTCACCCCTCCACTTT. Protein product: CASSFRKAETGFSPLHF.

The rearrangement uses TRBV18 and TRBJ1-5; no definite D call. Germline V gene data show CDR1 as KGHSH and CDR2 as LQKENI. This CDR3 is built from 13 residues. Trimming took off 2 bases at V and 3 bases at J, with 5 bases between the two ends. The CDR3 DNA sequence: TGTGCCAGCTCACCAACGGACAATCAGCCCCAGCATTTT. Translated: CASSPTDNQPQHF.

The chain has TRBV6-5 and TRBJ2-2, with no clear D. Germline CDR1 MNHEY, CDR2 SVGAGI. The CDR3 sequence is 15 residues long. V was pared by 2 bases and J by 0 bases, with 7 bases between. CDR3 residues: CASSYNIPNTGELFF. CDR3 in DNA: TGTGCCAGCAGTTACAACATACCGAACACCGGGGAGCTGTTTTTT.

The rearrangement uses TRBV3-1 (or the pseudogene TRBV3-2) and TRBJ1-2; 7 bases agree with TRBD1. Germline V CDR1 and CDR2: LGHDT, YNNKEL (reference sequence). This CDR3 is 13 amino acids long. The V segment lost 2 bases and the J segment 4 bases; nucleotides outside the gene matches: 1. The CDR3 spells CASSQPGGYGYTF. CDR3 nucleotide sequence: TGTGCCAGCAGCCAACCAGGGGGCTATGGCTACACCTTC.

V and J are TRBV12-5 and TRBJ2-1; D possibly corresponds to TRBD1 (5 bases). Germline V gives CDR1 LGHNT, CDR2 FRNRAP. CDR3 size: 15 residues. Trimming pared 7 bases from V and 0 bases from J, leaving 13 bases between. Written as DNA, the CDR3 is TGTGCTAGTGCCCCGGTCCAGGGCTCCTACAATGAGCAGTTCTTC. It is translated as CASAPVQGSYNEQFF.

V is TRBV6-2 or TRBV6-3 and J is TRBJ2-1; D possibly corresponds to TRBD2 (6 bases). With 3 bases removed from V and 14 bases from J, the gap between germline ends came to 20 bases. The CDR3 spans 14 residues. Germline CDR1 MNHEY, CDR2 SVGEGT. The DNA for the CDR3 is TGTGCCAGCAGTTATACATCTAGCGCACATCTAGAGTTCTTC. Encoded protein: CASSYTSSAHLEFF.

V is TRBV2 and J is TRBJ2-1, with 9 bases fitting TRBD2. Germline V gives CDR1 SNHLY, CDR2 FYNNEI. The CDR3 runs to 15 residues. V trimming: 4 bases; J trimming: 7 bases; junction bases outside the gene matches: 8. CDR3 loop: CASSGAGGPANEQFF. CDR3 DNA: TGTGCCAGCAGTGGGGCGGGAGGGCCTGCGAATGAGCAGTTCTTC.

The rearrangement joins TRBV19 to TRBJ2-1, with TRBD2 matching over 8 bases. This CDR3 comprises 15 residues. The junction had 6 bases not matched to a gene; V was cut back by 2 bases and J by 6 bases. CDR1 and CDR2 (germline): LNHDA, SQIVND (reference sequence). CDR3 region: CASSILGTRGNEQFF. The CDR3 bases are TGTGCCAGTAGTATATTAGGGACTAGGGGCAATGAGCAGTTCTTC.

This sequence joins TRBV6-5 and TRBJ2-4, with a tentative D call TRBD2 (6 bases). CDR3 length equals 16 residues. From germline, CDR1 is MNHEY and CDR2 SVGAGI. Trimming left V 4 bases short and J 5 bases short, with 18 bases between. The DNA for the CDR3 is TGTGCCAGCAGTTCTCTCCTCGGCAGGAGGGAAAACATTCAGTACTTC. Translating it yields CASSSLLGRRENIQYF.

This rearrangement joins TRBV18 to TRBJ2-1, with 15 nucleotides matching TRBD2. CDR3 length equals 19 residues. Losses at the gene ends were 1 base for V and 3 bases for J; bases not matched to a gene: 7. In germline, CDR1 is KGHSH, CDR2 LQKENI. The CDR3 loop is CASSPQSPGLAGGYNEQFF. CDR3 coding DNA: TGTGCCAGCTCACCACAGTCACCGGGACTAGCGGGAGGCTACAATGAGCAGTTCTTC. The complete variable domain, with remaining parts taken from reference TRBV18 and TRBJ2-1, reads NAGVMQNPRHLVRRRGQEARLRCSPMKGHSHVYWYRQLPEEGLKFMVYLQKENIIDESGMPKERFSAEFPKEGPSILRIQQVVRGDSAAYFCASSPQSPGLAGGYNEQFFGPGTRLTVL.

The chain employs TRBV28 and TRBJ1-3; D gene ambiguous. The CDR3 length is 17 residues. Between the trimmed V and J ends, which lost 5 bases and 0 bases, there was a span of 17 bases. CDR1 is MDHEN, CDR2 SYDVKM, per germline. CDR3 bases: TGTGCCAGCAGTGCCCTTGACGGACGGAGCTCTGGAAACACCATATATTTT. Residues: CASSALDGRSSGNTIYF.

This clone has only a few counts. The chain links TRBV6-1 to TRBJ1-2, with D possibly matching TRBD1 (5 bases). The CDR3 contains 15 residues. Trimming shortened V by 1 base and J by 4 bases, and 13 bases separated the two germline ends. The germline CDR1 and CDR2 sequences are MNHNS and SASEGT. The CDR3 loop reads CASSEVQGIGYGYTF. CDR3 DNA sequence: TGTGCCAGCAGTGAAGTTCAGGGTATAGGCTATGGCTACACCTTC.

This rearrangement joins TRBV6-1 to TRBJ2-1; TRBD2 matches 15 bases. After removal of 4 bases from V and 2 bases from J, the junction contained 0 bases not matched to a gene. Germline CDR1 reads MNHNS; CDR2 reads SASEGT. CDR3 length equals 16 residues. The CDR3 nucleotides read TGTGCCAGCAGTGGGACTAGCGGGAGGGCCTACAATGAGCAGTTCTTC. This gives the protein CASSGTSGRAYNEQFF.

The chain recombines TRBV12-3 or TRBV12-4 with TRBJ2-1; D may be TRBD1 or TRBD2 (5 bases each). The CDR3 has 11 amino acids. The V and J ends lost 3 bases and 8 bases respectively, with 5 bases between them. CDR3 sequence reads: CASSLGHEQFF. The CDR3 DNA reads TGTGCCAGCAGTTTGGGACATGAGCAGTTCTTC.

The chain combines TRBV3-1 (or the pseudogene TRBV3-2) with TRBJ2-3; D is ambiguous. CDR3 size: 16 residues. Germline assignment: CDR1 LGHDT and CDR2 YNNKEL (reference sequence). The germline V and J ends were trimmed by 1 base and 2 bases, with 13 bases remaining between them. CDR3 region: CASSQGVERPTDTQYF. For the CDR3, the DNA is TGTGCCAGCAGCCAAGGGGTAGAGCGCCCCACAGATACGCAGTATTTT.

Comment on this clone: Other DNA sequences within the sample encode an identical CDR3. CDR3 loop: CASSPGSDQPQHF. The CDR3 region has the DNA TGTGCCAGCTCACCAGGGAGTGATCAGCCCCAGCATTTT. The V and J genes are TRBV18 and TRBJ1-5; D uncertain. Per the germline V gene, CDR1 is KGHSH and CDR2 is LQKENI. CDR3 length: 13 residues. The ends were cut back, 2 bases at V and 5 bases at J, with 7 bases in the middle.

This clone was seen a handful of times. V is TRBV30 and J is TRBJ1-6, with D possibly matching TRBD1 (5 bases). CDR1 is GTSNPN, CDR2 SVGIG, per germline (reference sequence). With 3 bases removed from V and 10 bases from J, the gap between germline ends came to 22 bases. The CDR3 loop spans 16 amino acids. The DNA of the CDR3 is TGTGCCTGGAGCCAAATACAGGCCTTCCGGAGATCACCCCTCCACTTT. This translates into CAWSQIQAFRRSPLHF.

This chain connects TRBV28 to TRBJ1-1; 9 bases fit TRBD1. The germline CDR1 and CDR2 sequences are MDHEN and SYDVKM. V lost 6 bases, J lost 1 base, and 3 bases stayed unmatched. The CDR3 is 14 amino acids. The CDR3 reads CASRSGQGNTEAFF. CDR3 DNA sequence: TGTGCCAGCAGATCGGGACAGGGGAACACTGAAGCTTTCTTT.

V usage is TRBV6-5 and J usage is TRBJ1-4, with a weak D call TRBD1 (5 bases). V dropped 7 bases and J dropped 0 bases, with 9 bases sitting between them. The CDR3 loop spans 14 amino acids. Germline assignment: CDR1 MNHEY and CDR2 SVGAGI. The CDR3 DNA reads as TGTGCCAGCAAGCGGGGGACAACTAATGAAAAACTGTTTTTT. Translating gives CASKRGTTNEKLFF.